This TCR beta chain was profiled in a study of cytomegalovirus exposure and HLA in healthy donors. The PCR contained 60 Vbeta and 13 Jbeta primers. Using immunoSEQ multiplex PCR, the repertoire was profiled, and TCRdb retains in-frame clones only, with some absent. The sample lists 70,000 to 100,000 clones, approximately 61% seen once, with less than 8% in the top ten. CDR3 length: 13 amino acids. Trimming took 4 bases from V and 11 from J; bases not matched to a gene: 6. CDR1 and CDR2 from the germline V gene are SGHNT and YENEEA. Sequenced: PBMCs. The source of this sequence is a woman aged 45-59 years in good health and CMV-seropositive. This chain links TRBV11-3 with TRBJ2-5; TRBD1 matches 11 bases. In DNA form, the CDR3 reads TGTGCCAGCAGCTCAGAGGGACAGGGGGAGCAGTACTTC. Encoded protein: CASSSEGQGEQYF.